Given below is one TCR beta chain in context. Its target is unknown. This record belongs to a study of OX40 agonist ivuxolimab in advanced cancers. For the study at large: Partial responses were recorded for three patients, including one with hepatocellular carcinoma and two with cutaneous melanoma.

Blood draws occurred at baseline, cycle 4 day 1, and cycle 7 day 1. Study conclusions and caveats: Fewer expanded clones were found on average in CD4+ than in CD8+ T cells.

Germline CDR1 reads MNHEY; CDR2 reads SMNVEV (reference sequence). This CDR3 has 14 residues. Trimming left V 2 bases short and J 5 bases short, with 12 bases between. Data came from immunoSEQ multiplex PCR; TCRdb stores just in-frame clones and leaves some out. The sample contains around 40,000 clones, 88% of which appear only once. The receptor comes from an adult with an advanced solid tumor such as melanoma, head and neck, liver or kidney cancer. Sequenced here: CD4+ or CD8+ T cells sorted from blood, sampled in a trial of the OX40 agonist ivuxolimab. The chain carries TRBV27 and TRBJ2-5, with TRBD1 as a possible D gene (6 bases). This chain's CDR3 is CASSLNRRGETQYF. DNA for the CDR3: TGTGCCAGCAGTTTAAACCGAAGGGGGGAGACCCAGTACTTC.